The 5 T cell receptor beta chains below were found in one sample sequenced in a study of cytomegalovirus exposure and HLA in healthy donors. The PCR contained 60 Vbeta and 13 Jbeta primers. Repertoires were generated with immunoSEQ multiplex PCR, while TCRdb's copy carries only in-frame clones and drops some. The sample lists a few hundred thousand clones, around 77% occurring once. Material for sequencing was PBMCs. These receptors all stem from a woman in her 30s in good health and CMV-seronegative.

This clone appeared a few times. The chain carries TRBV6-5 and TRBJ1-4; 8 bases match TRBD1. Germline-derived CDR1 and CDR2 are MNHEY and SVGAGI. CDR3 length: 16 residues. Unmatched junction bases numbered 8, after V lost 0 bases and J lost 8 bases. The DNA for the CDR3 is TGTGCCAGCAGTTACTCGACGCAGGGGGCAAGGGAAAAACTGTTTTTT. This codes for CASSYSTQGAREKLFF.

The chain is built from TRBV30 and TRBJ2-5, with D perhaps matching TRBD2 (5 bases). V was shortened by 5 bases and J by 2 bases, with 21 bases between the two germline ends. This CDR3 has 16 amino acids. CDR1 is GTSNPN, CDR2 SVGIG, per germline (reference sequence). CDR3 region: CAWGSNERILQETQYF. DNA for the CDR3: TGTGCCTGGGGGAGTAACGAGCGGATCCTTCAAGAGACCCAGTACTTC.

V is TRBV11-2 and J is TRBJ2-3; a weak D match, TRBD2 (6 bases). The V gene's germline CDR1 is SGHAT and CDR2 FQNNGV. The CDR3 runs to 16 residues. The V end was cut by 5 bases, the J end by 5 bases, with 20 bases between. In DNA, the CDR3 is TGTGCCAGCAGCACTAGGCGAGGCGCGCGGGAAGATACGCAGTATTTT. It translates to CASSTRRGAREDTQYF.

This clone was observed a single time. The chain has TRBV18 and TRBJ1-1, with a weak D call TRBD1 (5 bases). The germline CDR1 and CDR2 sequences are KGHSH and LQKENI. Trimming cost V 0 bases and J 5 bases, with 7 bases left between them. CDR3 length: 13 amino acids. The CDR3 spells CASSPPEGTEAFF. CDR3 in DNA: TGTGCCAGCTCACCACCGGAGGGGACTGAAGCTTTCTTT.

Worth noting for this clone: At one of its ends the junction is not consistent with the germline gene, which may arise from a read error. This chain joins TRBV4-1 and TRBJ1-2; 11 positions agree with TRBD1. The CDR3 loop spans 15 amino acids. Germline CDR1 MGHRA, CDR2 YSYEKL. In DNA form, the CDR3 reads TGCGCCAGCAGCCAAGGGACAGGGGGCCTCTATGGCTACCCCTTC. Its protein product is CASSQGTGGLYGYPF.